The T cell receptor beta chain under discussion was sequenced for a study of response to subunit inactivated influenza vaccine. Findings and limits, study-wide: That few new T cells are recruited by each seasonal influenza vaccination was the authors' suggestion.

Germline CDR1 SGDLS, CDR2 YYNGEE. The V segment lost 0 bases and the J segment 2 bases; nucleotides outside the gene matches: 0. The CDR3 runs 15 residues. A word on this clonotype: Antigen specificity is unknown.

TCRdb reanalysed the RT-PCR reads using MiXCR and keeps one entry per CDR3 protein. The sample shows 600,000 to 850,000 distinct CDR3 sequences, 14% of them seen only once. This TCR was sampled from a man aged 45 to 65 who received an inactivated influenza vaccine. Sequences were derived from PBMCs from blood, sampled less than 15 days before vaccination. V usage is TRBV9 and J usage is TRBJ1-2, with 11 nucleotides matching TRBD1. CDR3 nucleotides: TGTGCCAGCAGCGTAGGGGACAGGGGGAACTATGGCTACACCTTC. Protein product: CASSVGDRGNYGYTF. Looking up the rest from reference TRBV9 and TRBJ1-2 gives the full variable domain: DSGVTQTPKHLITATGQRVTLRCSPRSGDLSVYWYQQSLDQGLQFLIQYYNGEERAKGNILERFSAQQFPDLHSELNLSSLELGDSALYFCASSVGDRGNYGYTFGSGTRLTVV.